This T cell receptor (beta chain) was recovered during a study of PD-1 blockade in mismatch repair-deficient tumors. Looking at the study overall: All were previously treated, progressing patients with eleven to twelve mismatch repair-deficient cancer types.

As regards this clone: Antigen: not known.

Every patient had mismatch repair deficiency by PCR or immunohistochemistry. TCR sequencing covered a few patients who responded to pembrolizumab. Produced via immunoSEQ multiplex PCR; TCRdb's table is partial and in-frame only. The table lists some 120,000 clones, about 74% of them singletons. Points from the study as a whole: Tumor-resident clones, often absent from pretreatment blood, expanded after pembrolizumab and then contracted.

Germline loops: CDR1 MDHEN, CDR2 SYDVKM. Germline trimming cut 3 bases from V and 7 bases from J; bases unmatched to any gene: 8. The CDR3 consists of 15 residues. The TCR sequence derives from an adult with mismatch repair-deficient cancer. The material was peripheral blood, obtained about 60 weeks after starting pembrolizumab. This sequence joins TRBV28 and TRBJ1-2; 10 positions agree with TRBD1. CDR3 nucleotides: TGTGCCAGCAGTTTCTCGGGACAGGGGAAAACTGGCTACACCTTC. It is translated as CASSFSGQGKTGYTF.